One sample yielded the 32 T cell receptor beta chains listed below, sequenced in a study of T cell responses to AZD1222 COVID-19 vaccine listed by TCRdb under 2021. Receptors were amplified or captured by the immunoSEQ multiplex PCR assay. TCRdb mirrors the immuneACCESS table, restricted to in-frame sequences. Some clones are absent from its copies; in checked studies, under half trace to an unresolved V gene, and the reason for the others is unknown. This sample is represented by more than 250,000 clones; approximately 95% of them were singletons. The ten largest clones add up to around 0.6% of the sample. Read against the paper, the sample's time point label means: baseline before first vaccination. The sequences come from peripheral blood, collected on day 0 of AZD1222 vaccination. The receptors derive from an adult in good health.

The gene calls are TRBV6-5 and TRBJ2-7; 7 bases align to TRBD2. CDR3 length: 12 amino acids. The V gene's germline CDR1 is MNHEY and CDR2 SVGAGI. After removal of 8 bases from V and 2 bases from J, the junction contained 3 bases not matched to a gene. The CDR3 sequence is CASWGGAYEQYF. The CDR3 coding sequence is TGTGCCAGCTGGGGGGGTGCCTACGAGCAGTACTTC.

CDR3 nucleotides: TGTGCCAGCAGCACGGACCGGGTAAGGGCTGAAGCTTTCTTT. Translated: CASSTDRVRAEAFF. This chain connects TRBV2 to TRBJ1-1, with unresolved D. Per germline, CDR1 SNHLY and CDR2 FYNNEI. The CDR3 sequence is 14 residues long. Trimming left V 6 bases short and J 6 bases short, with 17 bases between.

CDR3 protein: CASRAGLTYEQYF. The CDR3, as DNA: TGTGCCAGCAGGGCAGGCCTAACCTACGAGCAGTACTTC. V usage is TRBV2 and J usage is TRBJ2-7; D remains ambiguous. This CDR3 contains 13 residues. The germline V gene encodes CDR1 SNHLY and CDR2 FYNNEI. V gave up 6 bases and J gave up 2 bases, with 11 bases separating them.

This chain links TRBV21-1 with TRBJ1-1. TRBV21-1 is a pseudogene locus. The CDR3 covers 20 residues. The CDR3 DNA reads TGTGCCAGCAGCATTGAGATTGACTTTAGGGTCGCCTTCATGAACACTGAAGCTTTCTTT. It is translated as CASSIEIDFRVAFMNTEAFF.

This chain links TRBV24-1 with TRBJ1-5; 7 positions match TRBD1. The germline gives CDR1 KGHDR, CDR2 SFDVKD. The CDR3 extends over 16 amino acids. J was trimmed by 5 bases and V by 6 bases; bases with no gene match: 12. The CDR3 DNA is TGTGCCACCAGTTTCCCCGACAGGGCGTCCCATCAGCCCCAGCATTTT. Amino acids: CATSFPDRASHQPQHF.

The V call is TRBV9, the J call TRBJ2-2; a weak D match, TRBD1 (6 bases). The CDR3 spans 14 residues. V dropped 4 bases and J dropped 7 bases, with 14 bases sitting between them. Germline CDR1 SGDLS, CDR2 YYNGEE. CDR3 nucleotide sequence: TGTGCCAGCAGCCCGCGACAGGTGGTCGGGGAGCTGTTTTTT. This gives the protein CASSPRQVVGELFF. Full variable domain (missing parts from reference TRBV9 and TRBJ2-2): DSGVTQTPKHLITATGQRVTLRCSPRSGDLSVYWYQQSLDQGLQFLIQYYNGEERAKGNILERFSAQQFPDLHSELNLSSLELGDSALYFCASSPRQVVGELFFGEGSRLTVL.

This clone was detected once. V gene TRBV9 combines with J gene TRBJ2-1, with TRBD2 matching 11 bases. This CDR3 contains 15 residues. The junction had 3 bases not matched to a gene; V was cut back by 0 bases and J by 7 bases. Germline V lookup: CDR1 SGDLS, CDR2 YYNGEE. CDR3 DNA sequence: TGTGCCAGCAGCGTAGCTAGCGGGGGGACGAATGAGCAGTTCTTC. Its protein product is CASSVASGGTNEQFF.

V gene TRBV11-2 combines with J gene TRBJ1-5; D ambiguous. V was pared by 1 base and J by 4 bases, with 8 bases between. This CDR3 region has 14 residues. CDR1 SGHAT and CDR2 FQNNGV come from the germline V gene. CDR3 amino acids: CASSLAGRNQPQHF. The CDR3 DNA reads TGTGCCAGCAGCTTAGCGGGCAGAAATCAGCCCCAGCATTTT.

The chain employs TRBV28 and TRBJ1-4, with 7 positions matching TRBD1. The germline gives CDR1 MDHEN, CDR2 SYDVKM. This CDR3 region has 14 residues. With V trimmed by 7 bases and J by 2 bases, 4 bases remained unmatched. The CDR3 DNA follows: TGTGCCAGCACCGAGGGGGCGACTAATGAAAAACTGTTTTTT. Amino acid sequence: CASTEGATNEKLFF.

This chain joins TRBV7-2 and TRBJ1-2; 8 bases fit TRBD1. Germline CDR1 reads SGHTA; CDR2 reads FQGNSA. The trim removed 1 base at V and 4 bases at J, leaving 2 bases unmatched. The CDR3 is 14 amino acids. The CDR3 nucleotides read TGTGCCAGCAGCTTAGAGCAGGGGGCCTATGGCTACACCTTC. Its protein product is CASSLEQGAYGYTF.

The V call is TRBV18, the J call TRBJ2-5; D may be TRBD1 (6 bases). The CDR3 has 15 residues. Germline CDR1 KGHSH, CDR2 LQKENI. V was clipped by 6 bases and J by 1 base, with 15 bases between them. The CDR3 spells CASSLTTGSQETQYF. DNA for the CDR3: TGTGCCAGCTCGCTAACGACAGGCTCCCAAGAGACCCAGTACTTC.

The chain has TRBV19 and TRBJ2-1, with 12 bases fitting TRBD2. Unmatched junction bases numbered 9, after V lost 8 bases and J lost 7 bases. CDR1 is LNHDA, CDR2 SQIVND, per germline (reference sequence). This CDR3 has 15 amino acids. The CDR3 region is CASGLAGRGINEQFF. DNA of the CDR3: TGTGCCAGTGGACTAGCGGGGAGGGGGATTAATGAGCAGTTCTTC. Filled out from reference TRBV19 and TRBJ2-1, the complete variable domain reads DGGITQSPKYLFRKEGQNVTLSCEQNLNHDAMYWYRQDPGQGLRLIYYSQIVNDFQKGDIAEGYSVSREKKESFPLTVTSAQKNPTAFYLCASGLAGRGINEQFFGPGTRLTVL.

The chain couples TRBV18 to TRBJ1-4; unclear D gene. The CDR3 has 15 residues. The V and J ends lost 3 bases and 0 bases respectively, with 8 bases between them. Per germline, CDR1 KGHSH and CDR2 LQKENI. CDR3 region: CASSPMAATNEKLFF. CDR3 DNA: TGTGCCAGCTCACCGATGGCTGCAACTAATGAAAAACTGTTTTTT.

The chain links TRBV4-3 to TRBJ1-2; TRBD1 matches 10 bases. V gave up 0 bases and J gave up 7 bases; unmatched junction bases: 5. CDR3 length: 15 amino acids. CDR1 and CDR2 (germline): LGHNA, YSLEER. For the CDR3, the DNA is TGCGCCAGCAGCCAAGATGGAGACAGGGGGCTTGGCTACACCTTC. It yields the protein CASSQDGDRGLGYTF.

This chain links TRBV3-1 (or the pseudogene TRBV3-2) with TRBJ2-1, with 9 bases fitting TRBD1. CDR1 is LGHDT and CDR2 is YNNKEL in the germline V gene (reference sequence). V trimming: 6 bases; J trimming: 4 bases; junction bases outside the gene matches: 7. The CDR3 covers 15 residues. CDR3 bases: TGTGCCAGCAGTCTGGGGACAGGGAGATACAATGAGCAGTTCTTC. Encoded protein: CASSLGTGRYNEQFF.

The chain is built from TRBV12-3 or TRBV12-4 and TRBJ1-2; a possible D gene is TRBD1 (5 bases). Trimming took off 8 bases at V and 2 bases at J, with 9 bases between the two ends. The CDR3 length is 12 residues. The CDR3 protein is CASQGLNYGYTF. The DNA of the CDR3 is TGTGCCAGCCAGGGTTTAAACTATGGCTACACCTTC.

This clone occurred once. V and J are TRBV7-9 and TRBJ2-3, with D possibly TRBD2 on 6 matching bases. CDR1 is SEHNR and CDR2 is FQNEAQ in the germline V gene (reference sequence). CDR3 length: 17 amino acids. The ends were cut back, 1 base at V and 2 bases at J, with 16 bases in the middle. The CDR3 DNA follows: TGTGCCAGCAGCTTAGTGATTGGGGACTTCCTCACAGATACGCAGTATTTT. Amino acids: CASSLVIGDFLTDTQYF.

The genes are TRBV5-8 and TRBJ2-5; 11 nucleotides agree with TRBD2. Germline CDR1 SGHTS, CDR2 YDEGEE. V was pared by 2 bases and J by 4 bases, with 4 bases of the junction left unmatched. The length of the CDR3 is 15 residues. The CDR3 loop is CASSFTTSGRETQYF. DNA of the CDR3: TGTGCCAGCAGCTTTACAACTAGCGGGAGAGAGACCCAGTACTTC.

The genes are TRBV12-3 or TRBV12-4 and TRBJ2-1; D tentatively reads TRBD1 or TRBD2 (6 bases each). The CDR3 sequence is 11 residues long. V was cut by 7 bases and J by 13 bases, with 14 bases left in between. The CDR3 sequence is CASTLGGKQFF. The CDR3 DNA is TGTGCCAGCACTCTAGGGGGGAAACAGTTCTTC.

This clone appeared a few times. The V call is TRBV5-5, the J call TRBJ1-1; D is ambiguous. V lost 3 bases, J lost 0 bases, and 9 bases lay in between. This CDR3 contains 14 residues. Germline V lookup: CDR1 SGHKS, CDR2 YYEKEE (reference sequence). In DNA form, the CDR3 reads TGTGCCAGCAGCTGGACGGAAGTGAACACTGAAGCTTTCTTT. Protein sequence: CASSWTEVNTEAFF. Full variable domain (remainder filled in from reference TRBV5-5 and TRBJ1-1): DAGVTQSPTHLIKTRGQQVTLRCSPISGHKSVSWYQQVLGQGPQFIFQYYEKEERGRGNFPDRFSARQFPNYSSELNVNALLLGDSALYLCASSWTEVNTEAFFGQGTRLTVV.

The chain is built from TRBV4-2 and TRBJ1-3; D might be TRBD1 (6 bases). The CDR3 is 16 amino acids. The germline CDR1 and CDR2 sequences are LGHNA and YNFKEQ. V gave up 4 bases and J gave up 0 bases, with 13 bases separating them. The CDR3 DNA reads TGTGCCAGCAGCCTAGGGGGGCGAACCTCTGGAAACACCATATATTTT. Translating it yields CASSLGGRTSGNTIYF.

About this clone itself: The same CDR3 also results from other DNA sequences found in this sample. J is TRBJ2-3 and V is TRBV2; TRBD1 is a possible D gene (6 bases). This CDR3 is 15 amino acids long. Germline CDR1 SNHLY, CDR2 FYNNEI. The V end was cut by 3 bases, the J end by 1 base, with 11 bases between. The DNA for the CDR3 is TGTGCCAGCAGTGAGGGGGCCGGGGGCACAGATACGCAGTATTTT. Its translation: CASSEGAGGTDTQYF.

In DNA, the CDR3 is TGTGCCACCAGCAGTGGGGGACGTCACTACAATGAGCAGTTCTTC. Protein: CATSSGGRHYNEQFF. The chain links TRBV15 to TRBJ2-1; the D call may be TRBD1 or TRBD2 (5 bases each). Germline assignment: CDR1 LNHNV and CDR2 YYDKDF (reference sequence). The CDR3 totals 15 residues. With 3 bases removed from V and 3 bases from J, the gap between germline ends came to 12 bases. Filled out from reference TRBV15 and TRBJ2-1, the complete variable domain reads DAMVIQNPRYQVTQFGKPVTLSCSQTLNHNVMYWYQQKSSQAPKLLFHYYDKDFNNEADTPDNFQSRRPNTSFCFLDIRSPGLGDTAMYLCATSSGGRHYNEQFFGPGTRLTVL.

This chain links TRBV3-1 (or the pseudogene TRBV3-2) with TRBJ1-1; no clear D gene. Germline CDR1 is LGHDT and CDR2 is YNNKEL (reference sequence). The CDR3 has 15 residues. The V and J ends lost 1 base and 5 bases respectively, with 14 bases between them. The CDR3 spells CASSQVGNPRTEAFF. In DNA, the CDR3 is TGTGCCAGCAGCCAAGTGGGTAACCCGAGGACTGAAGCTTTCTTT.

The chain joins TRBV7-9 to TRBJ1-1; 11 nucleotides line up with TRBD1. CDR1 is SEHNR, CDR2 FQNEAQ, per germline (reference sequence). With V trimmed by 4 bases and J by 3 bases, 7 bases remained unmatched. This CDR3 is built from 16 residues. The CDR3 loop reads CASSWRTGGGDTEAFF. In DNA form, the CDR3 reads TGTGCCAGCAGCTGGAGGACAGGGGGCGGGGACACTGAAGCTTTCTTT.

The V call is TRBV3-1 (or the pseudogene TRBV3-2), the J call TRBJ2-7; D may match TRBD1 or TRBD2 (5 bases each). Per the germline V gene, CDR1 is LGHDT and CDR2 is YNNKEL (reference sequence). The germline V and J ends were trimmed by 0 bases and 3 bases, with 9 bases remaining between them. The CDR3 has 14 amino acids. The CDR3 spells CASSQEVRGYEQYF. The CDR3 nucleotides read TGTGCCAGCAGCCAAGAGGTGAGGGGCTACGAGCAGTACTTC.

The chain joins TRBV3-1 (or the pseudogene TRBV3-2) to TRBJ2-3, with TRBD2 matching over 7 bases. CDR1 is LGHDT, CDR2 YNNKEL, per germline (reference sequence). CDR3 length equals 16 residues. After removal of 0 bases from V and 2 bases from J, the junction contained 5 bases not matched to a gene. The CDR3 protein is CASSQERLAVTDTQYF. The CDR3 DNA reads TGTGCCAGCAGCCAAGAAAGGCTAGCGGTCACAGATACGCAGTATTTT.

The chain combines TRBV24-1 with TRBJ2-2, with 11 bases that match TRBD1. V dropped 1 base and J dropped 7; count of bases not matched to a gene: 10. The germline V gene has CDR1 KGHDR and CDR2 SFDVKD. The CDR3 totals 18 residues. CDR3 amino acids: CATSDFNPGQGAVGELFF. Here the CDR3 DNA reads TGTGCCACCAGTGATTTTAACCCTGGACAGGGGGCGGTCGGGGAGCTGTTTTTT.

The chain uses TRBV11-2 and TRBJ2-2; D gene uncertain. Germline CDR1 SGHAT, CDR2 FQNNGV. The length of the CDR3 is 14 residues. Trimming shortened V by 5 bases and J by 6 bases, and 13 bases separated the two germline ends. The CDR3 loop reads CASSGVRFPGELFF. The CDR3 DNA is TGTGCCAGCAGCGGGGTCAGGTTCCCCGGGGAGCTGTTTTTT.

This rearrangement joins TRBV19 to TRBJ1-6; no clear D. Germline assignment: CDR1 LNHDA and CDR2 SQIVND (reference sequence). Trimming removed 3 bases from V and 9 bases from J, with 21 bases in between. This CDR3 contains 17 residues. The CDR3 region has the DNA TGTGCCAGTAGTATGGTGTACAGCACGATCAAAATTTCACCCCTCCACTTT. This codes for CASSMVYSTIKISPLHF.

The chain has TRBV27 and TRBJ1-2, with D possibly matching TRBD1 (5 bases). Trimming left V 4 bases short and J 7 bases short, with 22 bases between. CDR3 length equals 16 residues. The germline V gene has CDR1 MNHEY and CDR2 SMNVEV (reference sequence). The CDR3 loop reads CASSSPGGSGTSGYTF. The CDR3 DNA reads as TGTGCCAGCAGTTCCCCTGGTGGTTCAGGGACCAGTGGCTACACCTTC.

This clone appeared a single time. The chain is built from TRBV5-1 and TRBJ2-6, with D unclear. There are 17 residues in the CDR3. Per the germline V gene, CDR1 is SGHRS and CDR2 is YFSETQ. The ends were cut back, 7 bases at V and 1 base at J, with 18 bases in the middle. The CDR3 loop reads CASRPGLDSSGANVLTF. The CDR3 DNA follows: TGCGCCAGCCGCCCCGGGCTAGATAGTTCTGGGGCCAACGTCCTGACTTTC.